This T cell receptor (beta chain) was captured by sequencing in a study of blood T cell repertoires in COVID-19. The overall study: Samples came from the United States, Italy and Spain, spanning acute and convalescent COVID-19. The analysed material was cDNA or gDNA that came from T cells, B-cell-depleted T cells, or PBMCs.

This CDR3 spans 15 amino acids. Trimming cost V 5 bases and J 7 bases, with 15 bases left between them. Looked up from germline, CDR1 is LNHDA and CDR2 is SQIVND (reference sequence). In the original workflow: The authors estimated nucleated cell counts from reference gene primer amplification. The table came from immunoSEQ multiplex PCR; TCRdb's copy has only in-frame clones and leaves some out. V and J calls and clone size are those listed in that table; D and trimming were worked out from the DNA. The table has about 98,000 clones, roughly 86% seen once. The V call is TRBV19, the J call TRBJ1-6; D gene uncertain. The source is a man aged 45-65 years with acute or convalescent COVID-19. Specimen: peripheral blood. This CDR3 reads CASSPGGGRNSPLHF. For the CDR3, the DNA is TGTGCCAGTAGTCCCGGCGGAGGGCGCAATTCACCCCTCCACTTT.